The present T cell receptor beta chain was sequenced within a study of control samples from healthy donors and cancer patients. Method: immunoSEQ multiplex PCR; TCRdb's copy keeps in-frame clones and lacks some. This sample has roughly 130,000 clones, with around nine tenths found just once. Germline V gene sequence: CDR1 LNHNV, CDR2 YYDKDF (reference sequence). V was trimmed by 2 bases and J by 2 bases, leaving 9 bases between them. The CDR3 totals 14 residues. The source is a man aged 18 to 29 in good health. The rearrangement uses TRBV15 and TRBJ1-1; D not certain. Specimen: blood. The CDR3 loop is CATSRPTGNTEAFF. CDR3 in DNA: TGTGCCACCAGCAGACCGACGGGAAACACTGAAGCTTTCTTT. Based on the CDR3 plus reference TRBV15 and TRBJ1-1, the full variable domain is DAMVIQNPRYQVTQFGKPVTLSCSQTLNHNVMYWYQQKSSQAPKLLFHYYDKDFNNEADTPDNFQSRRPNTSFCFLDIRSPGLGDTAMYLCATSRPTGNTEAFFGQGTRLTVV.